These T cell receptor beta chains were read from a single sample in a study of CD8 T cells in ankylosing spondylitis. MiXCR, run by TCRdb on the 5' RACE reads, gives a single entry per CDR3 protein. The sample has some 92,000 distinct CDR3 sequences, around 25% seen once. Input material: blood, either unsorted or a sorted T cell fraction (not recorded which). These TCRs come from a male donor with ankylosing spondylitis or in good health (not recorded which). CDR3s include the opening cysteine and the closing phenylalanine or tryptophan. A D gene is named only where the DNA matches it firmly. The size field is filled for only some rows; it gives once, few, many or a size class.

>few|TRBJ2-1|TRBV5-1|TRBD1
TGCGCCAGCAGCTTGGGGGTCCTGGACAGGGTAAATGAGCAGTTCTTC
CASSLGVLDRVNEQFF
>NA|TRBJ2-1|TRBV10-3|NA
TGTGCCACCGGTTCTGGCGGAAACTCCTACAATGAGCAGTTCTTC
CATGSGGNSYNEQFF
>few|TRBJ2-3|TRBV5-1|NA
TGCGCCAGCAGCTTATCTGGGGCCCCGAGCACAGATACGCAGTATTTT
CASSLSGAPSTDTQYF
>NA|TRBJ2-1|TRBV7-8|TRBD1
TGTGCCAGCAGCATACAGGGGCCTTTCAATGAGCAGTTCTTC
CASSIQGPFNEQFF
>NA|TRBJ2-3|TRBV7-9|TRBD2
TGTGCCACCTCGGGGGGAGGAGGAAGTACTAGCACAGATACGCAGTATTTT
CATSGGGGSTSTDTQYF
>NA|TRBJ2-3|TRBV29-1|TRBD1
TGCAGCGCGGACAGGGCTAGCACAGATACGCAGTATTTT
CSADRASTDTQYF
>NA|TRBJ2-3|TRBV6-5|NA
TGTGCCAGCAGTTACTCTACAGTCGGAGATACGCAGTATTTT
CASSYSTVGDTQYF
>few|TRBJ1-2|TRBV6-1|NA
TGTGCCAGCAGTGAAGCGGTCGACTACCCCTATGGCTACACCTTC
CASSEAVDYPYGYTF
>NA|TRBJ1-4|TRBV6-2/TRBV6-3|TRBD1
TGTGCCAGCAGTTACTCATTACAGGGGAGAGGAAGAGAAAAACTGTTTTTT
CASSYSLQGRGREKLFF
>NA|TRBJ2-1|TRBV20-1|NA
TGCAGTGCTAGACCTTTGACCCACAATGAGCAGTTCTTC
CSARPLTHNEQFF
>many|TRBJ2-3|TRBV5-1|NA
TGCGCCAGCAGCTGGCCTTGGGGCACAGATACGCAGTATTTT
CASSWPWGTDTQYF
>NA|TRBJ2-3|TRBV5-1|TRBD1
TGCGCCAGCAGCTTGCAGGGGGATGAGTATTTT
CASSLQGDEYF
>NA|TRBJ1-3|TRBV27|NA
TGTGCCAGCAGTTTAATCCAGGGCGTCGAAAACACCATATATTTT
CASSLIQGVENTIYF
>few|TRBJ1-4|TRBV5-5|NA
TGTGCCAGCAGCCGAATCCCTACGACAGCCGTCAATGAAAAACTGTTTTTT
CASSRIPTTAVNEKLFF
>few|TRBJ2-3|TRBV7-3|NA
TGTGCCAGCAGCAACCCCGCGGGACCTCGCACAGATACGCAGTATTTT
CASSNPAGPRTDTQYF
>NA|TRBJ1-2|TRBV3-1|NA
TGTGCCAGCAGCCAAGGAAAAGTCGGCACCCGCTATGGCTACACCTTC
CASSQGKVGTRYGYTF
>NA|TRBJ2-7|TRBV20-1|NA
TGCAGTGCATTGTCTTCGGAAAGCTCCTACGAGCAGTACTTC
CSALSSESSYEQYF
>few|TRBJ2-6|TRBV6-5|NA
TGTGCCAGCAGTTACTCCAGGGCTGGGGCCAACGTCCTGACTTTC
CASSYSRAGANVLTF
>few|TRBJ2-1|TRBV5-1|TRBD2
TGCGCCAGCAGTCCCGCCGGGACTAGCATCTACAATGAGCAGTTCTTC
CASSPAGTSIYNEQFF
>few|TRBJ2-1|TRBV29-1|TRBD2
TGCAGCGTTCAGGGACTAGCGGGGCAACTACTCTACAATGAGCAGTTCTTC
CSVQGLAGQLLYNEQFF